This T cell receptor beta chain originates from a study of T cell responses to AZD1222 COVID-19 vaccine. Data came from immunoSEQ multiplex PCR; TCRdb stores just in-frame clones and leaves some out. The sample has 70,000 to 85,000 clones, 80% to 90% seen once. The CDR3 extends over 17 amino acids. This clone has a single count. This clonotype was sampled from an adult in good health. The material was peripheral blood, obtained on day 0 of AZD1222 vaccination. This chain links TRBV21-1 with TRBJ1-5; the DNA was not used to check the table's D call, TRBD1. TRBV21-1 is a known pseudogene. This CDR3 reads CASSKALSQGGDQPQHF. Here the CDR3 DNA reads TGTGCCAGCAGCAAAGCGCTTTCCCAGGGGGGCGATCAGCCCCAGCATTTT.